This note documents a single T cell receptor (beta chain) sequence. Germline CDR1 reads LNHDA; CDR2 reads SQIVND (reference sequence). Unmatched junction bases numbered 4, after V lost 4 bases and J lost 2 bases. The CDR3 covers 15 residues. This study enrolled people aged 18 to 89 from 24 US geographic areas. Either two negative PCRs, clearance, or symptom resolution qualified Cohort 3 donors as recovered. Measured with immunoSEQ multiplex PCR; TCRdb has only the in-frame clones, and not every one. The table includes fewer than 300,000 clones, approximately 85% detected once. This specimen comes from a study of blood T cell repertoires in COVID-19.

This chain joins TRBV19 and TRBJ2-3; 9 nucleotides line up with TRBD2. The specimen sequenced was PBMCs or T cells enriched from blood (not recorded which). This TCR came from a woman aged 25 to 39 who had recovered from COVID-19. The CDR3 sequence: CASSTRLAVTDTQYF. The CDR3 coding sequence is TGTGCCAGTAGTACAAGACTAGCGGTCACAGATACGCAGTATTTT.